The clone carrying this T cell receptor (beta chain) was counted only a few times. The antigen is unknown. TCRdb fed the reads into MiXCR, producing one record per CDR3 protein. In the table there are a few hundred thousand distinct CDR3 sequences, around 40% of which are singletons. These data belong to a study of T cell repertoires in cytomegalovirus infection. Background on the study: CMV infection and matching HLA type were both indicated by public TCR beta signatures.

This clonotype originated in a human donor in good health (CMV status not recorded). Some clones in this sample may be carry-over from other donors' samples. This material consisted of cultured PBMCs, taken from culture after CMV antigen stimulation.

The CDR3: CASSSFRALEAFF. For the CDR3, the DNA is TGTGCCAGCAGCTCCTTTCGGGCACTTGAAGCTTTCTTT. The rearrangement joins TRBV7-9 to TRBJ1-1; D gene ambiguous. The CDR3 loop spans 13 amino acids. Trimming shortened V by 4 bases and J by 7 bases, and 13 bases separated the two germline ends. Germline values: CDR1 SEHNR, CDR2 FQNEAQ (reference sequence).